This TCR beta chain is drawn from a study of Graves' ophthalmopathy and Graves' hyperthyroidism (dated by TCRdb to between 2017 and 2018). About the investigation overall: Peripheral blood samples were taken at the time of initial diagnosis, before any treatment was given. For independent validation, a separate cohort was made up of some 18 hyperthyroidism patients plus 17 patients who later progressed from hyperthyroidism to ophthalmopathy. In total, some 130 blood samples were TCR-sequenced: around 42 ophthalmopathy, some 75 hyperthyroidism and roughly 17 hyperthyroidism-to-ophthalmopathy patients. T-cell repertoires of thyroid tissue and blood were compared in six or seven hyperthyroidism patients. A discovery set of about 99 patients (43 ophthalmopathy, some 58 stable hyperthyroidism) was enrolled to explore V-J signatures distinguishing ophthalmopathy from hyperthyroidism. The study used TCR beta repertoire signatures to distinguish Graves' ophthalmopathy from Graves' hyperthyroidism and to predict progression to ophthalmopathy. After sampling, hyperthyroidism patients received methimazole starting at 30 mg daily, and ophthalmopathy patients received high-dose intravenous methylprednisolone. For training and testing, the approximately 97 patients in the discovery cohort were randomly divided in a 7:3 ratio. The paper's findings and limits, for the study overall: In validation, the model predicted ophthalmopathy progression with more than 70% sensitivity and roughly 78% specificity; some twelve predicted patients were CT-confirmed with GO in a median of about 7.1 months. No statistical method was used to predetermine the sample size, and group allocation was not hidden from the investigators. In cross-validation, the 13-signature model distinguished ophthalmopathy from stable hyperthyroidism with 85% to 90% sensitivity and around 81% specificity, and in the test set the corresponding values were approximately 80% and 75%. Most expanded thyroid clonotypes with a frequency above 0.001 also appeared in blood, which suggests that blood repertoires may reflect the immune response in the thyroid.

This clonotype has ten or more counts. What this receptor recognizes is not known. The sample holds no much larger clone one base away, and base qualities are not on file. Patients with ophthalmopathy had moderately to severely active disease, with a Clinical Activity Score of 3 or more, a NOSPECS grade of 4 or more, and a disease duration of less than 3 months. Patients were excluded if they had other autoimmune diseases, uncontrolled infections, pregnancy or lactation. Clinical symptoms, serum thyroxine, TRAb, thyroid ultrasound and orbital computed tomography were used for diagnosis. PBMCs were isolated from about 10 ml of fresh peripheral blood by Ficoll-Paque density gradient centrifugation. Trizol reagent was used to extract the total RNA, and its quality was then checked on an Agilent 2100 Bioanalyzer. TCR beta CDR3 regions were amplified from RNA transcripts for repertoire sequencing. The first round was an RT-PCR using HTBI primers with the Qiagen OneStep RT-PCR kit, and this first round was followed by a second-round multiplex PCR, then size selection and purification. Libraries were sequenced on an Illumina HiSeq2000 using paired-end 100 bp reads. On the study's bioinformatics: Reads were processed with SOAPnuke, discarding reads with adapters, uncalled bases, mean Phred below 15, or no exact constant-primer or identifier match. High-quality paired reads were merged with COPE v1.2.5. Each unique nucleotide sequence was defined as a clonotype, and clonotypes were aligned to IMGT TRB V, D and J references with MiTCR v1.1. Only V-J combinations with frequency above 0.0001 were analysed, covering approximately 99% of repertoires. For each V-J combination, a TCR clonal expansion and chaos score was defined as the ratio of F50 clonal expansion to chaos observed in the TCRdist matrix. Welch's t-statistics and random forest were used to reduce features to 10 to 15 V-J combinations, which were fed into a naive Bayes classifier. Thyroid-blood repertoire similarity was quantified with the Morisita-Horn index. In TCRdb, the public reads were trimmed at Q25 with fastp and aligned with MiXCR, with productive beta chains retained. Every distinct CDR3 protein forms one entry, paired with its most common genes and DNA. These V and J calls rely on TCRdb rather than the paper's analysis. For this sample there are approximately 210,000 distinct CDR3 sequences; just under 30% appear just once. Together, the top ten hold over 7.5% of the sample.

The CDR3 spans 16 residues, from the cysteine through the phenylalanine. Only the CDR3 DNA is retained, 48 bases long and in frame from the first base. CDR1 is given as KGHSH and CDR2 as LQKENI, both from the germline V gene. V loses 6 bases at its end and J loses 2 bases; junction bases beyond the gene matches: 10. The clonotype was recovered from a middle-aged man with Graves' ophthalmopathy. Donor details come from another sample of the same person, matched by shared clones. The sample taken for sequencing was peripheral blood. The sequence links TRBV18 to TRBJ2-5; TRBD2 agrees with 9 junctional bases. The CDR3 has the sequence CASSPGLAGPQETQYF. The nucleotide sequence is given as TGTGCCAGCTCCCCGGGACTAGCAGGGCCTCAAGAGACCCAGTACTTC. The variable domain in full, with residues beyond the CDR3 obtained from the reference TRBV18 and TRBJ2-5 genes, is NAGVMQNPRHLVRRRGQEARLRCSPMKGHSHVYWYRQLPEEGLKFMVYLQKENIIDESGMPKERFSAEFPKEGPSILRIQQVVRGDSAAYFCASSPGLAGPQETQYFGPGTRLLVL.